This T cell receptor beta chain was obtained from a study of human T cells and chemical hapten exposure. The CDR3 consists of 11 residues. Trimming removed 8 bases at V and 7 bases at J, with 11 bases between. The germline V gene has CDR1 MNHEY and CDR2 SVGAGI. In regard to this clonotype: Its antigen is not known.

Study observations and caveats: While controls formed fewer of them, expanded TCRs formed significantly more large CDR3 similarity clusters.

Described time point: patch test 3, about 24 weeks after DPC sensitization. Treatment described: therapeutic diphenylcyclopropenone sensitization with weekly scalp DPC. TCRdb redid the calling of the RACE reads with MiXCR, one entry per CDR3 protein. The sample has some 89,000 distinct CDR3 sequences, roughly 27% seen once. Sequencing used whole blood, obtained in connection with sensitization to the hapten diphenylcyclopropenone (DPC). The TCR was taken from a man aged 35 to 55 with alopecia areata. Some clones in this sample may be carry-over from other donors' samples. The rearrangement joins TRBV6-5 to TRBJ1-1, with a weak D call TRBD1 (5 bases). Here the CDR3 DNA reads TGTGCCAGCCAGGGTGGACTTGAAGCTTTCTTT. Translating it yields CASQGGLEAFF.